The sequence of this TCR beta chain was determined in a study of T cells after yellow fever vaccination. Study findings and constraints: Clonotypes appearing in both CD4 and CD8 compartments existed, and their share was small. Reappearance after the booster was observed for most primary-vaccination clones (96% CD4, less than 90% CD8). One caveat is that FACS-sorted repertoires could contain abundant clonotypes contaminating from the bulk population.

Making TCR cDNA involved 5'RACE template switching, which added UMIs and a universal primer site. TCRdb reanalysed the 5' RACE reads using MiXCR and keeps one entry per CDR3 protein. The table includes some 250,000 distinct CDR3 sequences, approximately 3.8% detected once. This CDR3 region has 17 residues. V lost 5 bases and J lost 2; bases outside the gene matches: 12. Germline V gives CDR1 SEHNR, CDR2 FQNEAQ (reference sequence). There are many counts of this clonotype. Its antigen is as yet unknown. Sequencing was performed on PBMCs, taken 15 days after the yellow fever booster vaccination. The sequence derives from a man between 18 and 29 years old who received the YFV17D yellow fever vaccine. V is TRBV7-9 and J is TRBJ1-1; 9 bases are shared with TRBD1. The CDR3 bases are TGTGCCAGCAGCCAATTATGGGGACAGGGTACTAACACTGAAGCTTTCTTT. Residues: CASSQLWGQGTNTEAFF.